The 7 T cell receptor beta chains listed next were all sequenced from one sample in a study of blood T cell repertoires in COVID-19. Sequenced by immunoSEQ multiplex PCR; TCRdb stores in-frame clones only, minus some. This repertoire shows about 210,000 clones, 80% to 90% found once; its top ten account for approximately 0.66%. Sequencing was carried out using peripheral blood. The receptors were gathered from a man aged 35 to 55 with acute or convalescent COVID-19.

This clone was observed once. The CDR3 sequence is CASRGGPGGYQETQYF. DNA of the CDR3: TGTGCCAGTCGAGGGGGGCCAGGGGGCTACCAAGAGACCCAGTACTTC. The chain employs TRBV18 and TRBJ2-5, with 8 bases matching TRBD1. J was trimmed by 0 bases and V by 9 bases; bases with no gene match: 12. Per the germline V gene, CDR1 is KGHSH and CDR2 is LQKENI. This CDR3 region has 16 residues.

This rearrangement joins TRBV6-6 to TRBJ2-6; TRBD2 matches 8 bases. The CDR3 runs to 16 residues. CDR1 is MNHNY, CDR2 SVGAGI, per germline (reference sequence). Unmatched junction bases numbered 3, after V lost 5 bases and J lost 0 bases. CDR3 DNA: TGTGCCAGCAGTCTAGCGGGTATCTCTGGGGCCAACGTCCTGACTTTC. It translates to CASSLAGISGANVLTF.

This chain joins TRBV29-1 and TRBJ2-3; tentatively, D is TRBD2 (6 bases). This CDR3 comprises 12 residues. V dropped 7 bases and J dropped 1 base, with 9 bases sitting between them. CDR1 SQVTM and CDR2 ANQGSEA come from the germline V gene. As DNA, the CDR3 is TGCAGCGGGCGGGGACGCACAGATACGCAGTATTTT. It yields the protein CSGRGRTDTQYF.

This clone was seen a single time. CDR3 nucleotide sequence: TGCGCCAGCAGTCGCCCCAGGTCGAGCACAGATACGCAGTATTTT. It yields the protein CASSRPRSSTDTQYF. The genes are TRBV4-1 and TRBJ2-3, with D unresolved. This CDR3 region has 15 residues. Germline CDR1 is MGHRA and CDR2 is YSYEKL. V lost 6 bases and J lost 0, with 13 bases in between.

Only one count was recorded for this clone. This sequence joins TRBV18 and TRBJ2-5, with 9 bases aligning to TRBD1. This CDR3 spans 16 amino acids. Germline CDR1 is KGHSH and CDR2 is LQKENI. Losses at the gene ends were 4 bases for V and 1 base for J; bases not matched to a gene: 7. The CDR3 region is CASSQPGQGRQETQYF. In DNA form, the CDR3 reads TGTGCCAGCTCACAACCGGGACAGGGTCGCCAAGAGACCCAGTACTTC.

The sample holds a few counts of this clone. CDR3: CASTESGGQVNEQFF. Here the CDR3 DNA reads TGTGCCAGCACCGAGTCGGGAGGGCAGGTCAATGAGCAGTTCTTC. V usage is TRBV9 and J usage is TRBJ2-1, with 8 bases matching TRBD2. In germline, CDR1 is SGDLS, CDR2 YYNGEE. Trimming at V came to 6 bases and at J to 6 bases, leaving 11 bases not matched to a gene. The CDR3 covers 15 residues.

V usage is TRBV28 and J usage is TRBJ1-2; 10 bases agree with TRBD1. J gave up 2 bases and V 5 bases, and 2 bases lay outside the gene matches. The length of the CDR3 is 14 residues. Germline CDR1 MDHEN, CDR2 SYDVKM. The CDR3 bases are TGTGCCAGCAGTCAGGGACAGGGGAACTATGGCTACACCTTC. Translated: CASSQGQGNYGYTF.